The 26 T cell receptor beta chains given below trace back to one sample, sequenced in a study of T-cell reconstitution after alpha-beta-depleted transplantation in children. The TCRbeta library incorporated unique molecular identifiers. TCRdb independently ran MiXCR on the PCR reads; one entry per CDR3 protein. There are hundreds of thousands of distinct CDR3 sequences in the sample; roughly 33% occur only once, and approximately 2.3% lies in the top ten. This sample comprised PBMCs from the stem cell graft donor, obtained from the stem cell graft. Receptors were obtained from a human donor who donated a stem cell graft to a child with aplastic anemia.

J is TRBJ2-1 and V is TRBV29-1; D is uncertain. CDR1 is SQVTM, CDR2 ANQGSEA, per germline. The ends were cut back, 4 bases at V and 0 bases at J, with 10 bases in the middle. This CDR3 contains 14 residues. CDR3 sequence (DNA): TGCAGCGTTGTCGGGTCGAGCTCCTACAATGAGCAGTTCTTC. This encodes CSVVGSSSYNEQFF.

This clonotype has only a few counts. The chain uses TRBV11-1 and TRBJ2-5; TRBD2 might be the D (6 bases). V was clipped by 3 bases and J by 2 bases, with 22 bases between them. The CDR3 loop spans 18 amino acids. Germline V CDR1 and CDR2: SGHAT, FQDESV (reference sequence). The CDR3 spells CASSFAPLSRETQETQYF. The CDR3 DNA reads as TGTGCCAGCAGCTTCGCTCCCCTGAGTCGGGAGACGCAAGAGACCCAGTACTTC. Full variable domain (outside the CDR3, taken from reference TRBV11-1 and TRBJ2-5): EAEVAQSPRYKITEKSQAVAFWCDPISGHATLYWYRQILGQGPELLVQFQDESVVDDSQLPKDRFSAERLKGVDSTLKIQPAELGDSAMYLCASSFAPLSRETQETQYFGPGTRLLVL.

This clonotype was seen a handful of times. CDR3 region: CSARNTGTGLTTEAFF. DNA for the CDR3: TGCAGTGCTAGGAACACCGGGACAGGGCTAACAACTGAAGCTTTCTTT. The chain has TRBV20-1 and TRBJ1-1, with 9 bases lining up with TRBD1. V shed 3 bases and J 5 bases; nucleotides not matched to a gene: 13. Germline V gene data show CDR1 as DFQATT and CDR2 as SNEGSKA (reference sequence). The CDR3 length is 16 residues.

This clonotype was recorded only once. The genes are TRBV5-1 and TRBJ2-7, with D tentatively TRBD1 (6 bases). Germline V gene sequence: CDR1 SGHRS, CDR2 YFSETQ. Trimming left V 0 bases short and J 4 bases short, with 8 bases between. This CDR3 region has 13 residues. The CDR3 is CASSLDQGYEQYF. In nucleotides, the CDR3 is TGCGCCAGCAGCTTGGACCAGGGGTACGAGCAGTACTTC. Complete variable domain (other parts from reference TRBV5-1 and TRBJ2-7): KAGVTQTPRYLIKTRGQQVTLSCSPISGHRSVSWYQQTPGQGLQFLFEYFSETQRNKGNFPGRFSGRQFSNSRSEMNVSTLELGDSALYLCASSLDQGYEQYFGPGTRLTVT.

This clonotype has just a few counts. V is TRBV7-2 and J is TRBJ2-4; D may be TRBD1 (6 bases). The CDR3 spans 16 residues. V was cut by 1 base and J by 6 bases, with 16 bases left in between. Germline V gives CDR1 SGHTA, CDR2 FQGNSA. CDR3 nucleotide sequence: TGTGCCAGCAGCTTAGTGGTATCAGGGGTTGGAAACATTCAGTACTTC. Protein: CASSLVVSGVGNIQYF.

This clonotype was counted once. The chain joins TRBV9 to TRBJ1-1, with D possibly TRBD1 on 6 matching bases. Germline lookup yields CDR1 SGDLS and CDR2 YYNGEE. The CDR3 sequence is 15 residues long. V lost 4 bases and J lost 0, with 13 bases in between. The chain's CDR3 is CASSPGQKMNTEAFF. In DNA, the CDR3 is TGTGCCAGCAGCCCCGGACAGAAAATGAACACTGAAGCTTTCTTT.

The chain combines TRBV9 with TRBJ2-3; D is unresolved. Trimming took off 0 bases at V and 0 bases at J, with 8 bases between the two ends. Germline V gene sequence: CDR1 SGDLS, CDR2 YYNGEE. The CDR3 sequence is 15 residues long. In nucleotides, the CDR3 is TGTGCCAGCAGCGTAGATGCACCTAGCACAGATACGCAGTATTTT. This sequence encodes CASSVDAPSTDTQYF. Full variable domain (remainder filled in from reference TRBV9 and TRBJ2-3): DSGVTQTPKHLITATGQRVTLRCSPRSGDLSVYWYQQSLDQGLQFLIQYYNGEERAKGNILERFSAQQFPDLHSELNLSSLELGDSALYFCASSVDAPSTDTQYFGPGTRLTVL.

This clonotype occurred a few times. The chain couples TRBV20-1 to TRBJ1-2, with D maybe TRBD1 (6 bases). Germline CDR1 reads DFQATT; CDR2 reads SNEGSKA (reference sequence). V gave up 3 bases and J gave up 1 base, with 9 bases separating them. The CDR3 runs 13 residues. CDR3 nucleotide sequence: TGCAGTGCTAGCACAGGGAATAACTATGGCTACACCTTC. Its translation: CSASTGNNYGYTF.

This chain links TRBV4-3 with TRBJ1-1; 9 bases are shared with TRBD1. The length of the CDR3 is 16 residues. Trimming removed 1 base from V and 5 bases from J; junction bases left unmatched: 8. Germline loops: CDR1 LGHNA, CDR2 YSLEER. CDR3 amino acids: CASSQAITGGLTEAFF. The DNA for the CDR3 is TGCGCCAGCAGCCAAGCTATTACAGGGGGCCTTACTGAAGCTTTCTTT.

V usage is TRBV3-1 and J usage is TRBJ2-3; 9 bases line up with TRBD2. With 1 base clipped from V and 5 bases from J, the junction kept 7 bases outside the gene matches. Germline V lookup: CDR1 LGHDT, CDR2 YNNKEL (reference sequence). The CDR3 contains 16 residues. Here the CDR3 reads CASSQGGLAGRDTQYF. For the CDR3, the DNA is TGTGCCAGCAGCCAAGGGGGGCTAGCGGGAAGAGATACGCAGTATTTT.

This clonotype was seen a few times. This chain joins TRBV12-3 or TRBV12-4 and TRBJ2-4; 10 bases agree with TRBD2. J was trimmed by 5 bases and V by 2 bases; bases with no gene match: 9. This CDR3 is built from 17 residues. In nucleotides, the CDR3 is TGTGCCAGCAGTTTATTCACTAGCGGGACCCCCCAAAACATTCAGTACTTC. This encodes CASSLFTSGTPQNIQYF.

The chain links TRBV7-9 to TRBJ2-2; D possibly corresponds to TRBD1 (6 bases). Between the trimmed V and J ends, which lost 2 bases and 0 bases, there was a span of 13 bases. The length of the CDR3 is 17 residues. CDR1 and CDR2 from the germline V gene are SEHNR and FQNEAQ (reference sequence). The CDR3 bases are TGTGCCAGCAGCTTAAATTACAGGGCTCCGAACACCGGGGAGCTGTTTTTT. This encodes CASSLNYRAPNTGELFF.

This clonotype was seen once. J is TRBJ2-1 and V is TRBV28; 9 nucleotides agree with TRBD1. Germline trimming cut 6 bases from V and 7 bases from J; bases unmatched to any gene: 7. The CDR3 sequence is 14 residues long. The V gene's germline CDR1 is MDHEN and CDR2 SYDVKM. The CDR3 DNA is TGTGCCAGCAGAACCGGGACAGGGAGGAATGAGCAGTTCTTC. This sequence encodes CASRTGTGRNEQFF.

A few counts support this clonotype. The J gene is TRBJ2-1, the V gene TRBV7-2; TRBD2 aligns across 7 bases. There are 15 residues in the CDR3. Germline CDR1 reads SGHTA; CDR2 reads FQGNSA. V was clipped by 5 bases and J by 0 bases; unmatched bases: 4. In DNA, the CDR3 is TGTGCCAGCAGCGCCACTAGCGTCTCCTACAATGAGCAGTTCTTC. It specifies CASSATSVSYNEQFF.

In this sample, this clonotype turned up a few times. V and J are TRBV27 and TRBJ2-2; tentative D call: TRBD1 (6 bases). CDR3 size: 13 residues. Germline CDR1 reads MNHEY; CDR2 reads SMNVEV (reference sequence). V lost 5 bases, J lost 6 bases, and 10 bases lay in between. CDR3 DNA: TGTGCCAGCAGTCTACAGGGTTCCGGGGAGCTGTTTTTT. Its translation is CASSLQGSGELFF.

Notes on this clonotype: A junction boundary mismatches the germline segment, possibly from a read error. The CDR3 DNA sequence: TGTGCCTGGAGTGTACTTATGACAACTGGGGCCAACGGCCTGACTTTC. Its translation is CAWSVLMTTGANGLTF. V is TRBV30 and J is TRBJ2-6; D is perhaps TRBD1 (5 bases). This CDR3 region has 16 residues. Germline V gene lookup returns CDR1 GTSNPN and CDR2 SVGIG (reference sequence).

This clonotype was detected a few times. The genes are TRBV28 and TRBJ2-1, with D unresolved. The germline V gene has CDR1 MDHEN and CDR2 SYDVKM. V lost 3 bases and J lost 5, with 8 bases in between. The CDR3 is 13 residues long. The CDR3 region is CASSLGENNEQFF. The CDR3 nucleotides read TGTGCCAGCAGTTTGGGTGAGAACAATGAGCAGTTCTTC.

This clonotype was found a few times. The J gene is TRBJ2-7, the V gene TRBV7-2; D is undetermined. CDR3 length: 14 residues. V was cut by 5 bases and J by 4 bases, with 15 bases left in between. Germline CDR1 is SGHTA and CDR2 is FQGNSA. The CDR3 nucleotides are TGTGCCAGCAGCCTACGAATGACGGAGTACGAGCAGTACTTC. Translation gives CASSLRMTEYEQYF.

The chain is built from TRBV30 and TRBJ1-2; D is unresolved. The CDR3 is 14 amino acids. Germline lookup yields CDR1 GTSNPN and CDR2 SVGIG (reference sequence). V was pared by 8 bases and J by 4 bases, with 20 bases between. CDR3 in DNA: TGTGCCCATTCCCGCGGGAGTCAATTCTATGGCTACACCTTC. Its translation: CAHSRGSQFYGYTF.

The rearrangement uses TRBV30 and TRBJ2-3; D unclear. V gave up 0 bases and J gave up 1 base, with 17 bases separating them. Per germline, CDR1 GTSNPN and CDR2 SVGIG (reference sequence). There are 17 residues in the CDR3. The CDR3 here is CAWSVRIATSGTDTQYF. Here the CDR3 DNA reads TGTGCCTGGAGTGTACGTATCGCTACCAGCGGCACAGATACGCAGTATTTT.

This chain connects TRBV10-3 to TRBJ2-5; D remains ambiguous. Germline CDR1 and CDR2: ENHRY and SYGVKD. Trimming removed 0 bases at V and 6 bases at J, with 2 bases between. There are 11 residues in the CDR3. The CDR3 DNA reads as TGTGCCATCAGTGAGTCACAGACCCAGTACTTC. Its protein product is CAISESQTQYF.

The CDR3: CASREGWTETYEQYV. CDR3 coding DNA: TGTGCCAGCCGGGAGGGGTGGACAGAGACTTACGAGCAGTACGTC. The V gene is TRBV2, the J gene TRBJ2-7; 8 nucleotides agree with TRBD2. The germline gives CDR1 SNHLY, CDR2 FYNNEI. The trim removed 8 bases at V and 4 bases at J, leaving 13 bases unmatched. The CDR3 loop spans 15 amino acids.

This clonotype was observed a handful of times. The chain has TRBV12-3 or TRBV12-4 and TRBJ1-2, with 10 bases aligning to TRBD1. The ends lost 1 base at V and 0 bases at J; junction bases unmatched: 2. CDR3 length equals 16 residues. For the CDR3, the DNA is TGTGCCAGCAGTTTAGGTGGGACAGGGGCTAACTATGGCTACACCTTC. This gives the protein CASSLGGTGANYGYTF.

This clonotype was counted many times. The V and J genes are TRBV12-3 or TRBV12-4 and TRBJ2-3; D is perhaps TRBD2 (6 bases). This CDR3 is 16 amino acids long. The V end was cut by 1 base, the J end by 5 bases, with 16 bases between. CDR3 sequence (DNA): TGTGCCAGCAGTTTAGGACTAGGACGGCAGGGAGATACGCAGTATTTT. Translating it yields CASSLGLGRQGDTQYF.

Only a few counts were recorded for this clonotype. The gene calls are TRBV29-1 and TRBJ2-1; D perhaps matches TRBD1 (6 bases). In germline, CDR1 is SQVTM, CDR2 ANQGSEA. Trimming removed 5 bases at V and 0 bases at J, with 14 bases between. The CDR3 runs 15 residues. The DNA for the CDR3 is TGCAGCGTTAGACAGGTACCGAGCTCCTACAATGAGCAGTTCTTC. Its translation: CSVRQVPSSYNEQFF.

This sequence joins TRBV6-1 and TRBJ2-2; a possible D gene is TRBD2 (6 bases). Between the trimmed V and J ends, which lost 7 bases and 9 bases, there was a span of 21 bases. Germline V gives CDR1 MNHNS, CDR2 SASEGT. The CDR3 runs to 15 residues. The CDR3: CASMGGRGKFRELFF. In DNA, the CDR3 is TGTGCCAGCATGGGGGGTCGGGGCAAATTCCGGGAGCTGTTTTTT.